This record looks at one T cell receptor beta chain sequence and its context. Assay: immunoSEQ multiplex PCR; the TCRdb copy retains only in-frame clones and omits some. The sample holds 2,500 to 3,000 clones, roughly 87% seen once. This record comes from a study of immune cell composition in non-small cell lung cancer. Sequencing input: lung tumor tissue. This receptor was obtained from a human donor with non-small cell lung cancer.

CDR3 region: CASSPGTGTEAFF. The CDR3, as DNA: TGTGCCAGCAGCCCGGGGACAGGGACTGAAGCTTTCTTT. The chain recombines TRBV9 with TRBJ1-1; 9 bases fit TRBD1. The V and J ends lost 4 bases and 5 bases, in that order; junction bases with no gene match: 3. This CDR3 is 13 amino acids long. Germline-derived CDR1 and CDR2 are SGDLS and YYNGEE.